This T cell receptor (beta chain) was sequenced in a study of cytomegalovirus exposure and HLA in healthy donors. For the study at large: Across some 400 genotyped donors, roughly 85% landed in the Caucasian-associated ancestry cluster.

Concerning this clone: The target antigen is unknown.

This PCR relied on a set of 60 Vbeta primers and 13 Jbeta primers. Using immunoSEQ multiplex PCR, the repertoire was profiled, and TCRdb retains in-frame clones only, with some absent. In the table there are 80,000 to 95,000 clones, roughly 69% of which are singletons. Trimming at V came to 6 bases and at J to 0 bases, leaving 8 bases not matched to a gene. The CDR3 is 16 residues long. The V gene's germline CDR1 is SNHLY and CDR2 FYNNEI. The study, taken as a whole, reports: Sequencing likely produced, as an artifact, a cluster of highly shared sequence variants. A later analysis found TCR association rates differed by HLA locus, highest for DRB1 and lowest for HLA-C. Available immune exposure information was restricted to CMV serostatus only.

Specimen: PBMCs. The sequence derives from a woman under 40 in good health and CMV-seronegative. The chain links TRBV2 to TRBJ2-1, with 7 bases lining up with TRBD2. The CDR3 DNA reads as TGTGCCAGCAGAGATCCTAGCGGTCGCTCCTACAATGAGCAGTTCTTC. It yields the protein CASRDPSGRSYNEQFF.